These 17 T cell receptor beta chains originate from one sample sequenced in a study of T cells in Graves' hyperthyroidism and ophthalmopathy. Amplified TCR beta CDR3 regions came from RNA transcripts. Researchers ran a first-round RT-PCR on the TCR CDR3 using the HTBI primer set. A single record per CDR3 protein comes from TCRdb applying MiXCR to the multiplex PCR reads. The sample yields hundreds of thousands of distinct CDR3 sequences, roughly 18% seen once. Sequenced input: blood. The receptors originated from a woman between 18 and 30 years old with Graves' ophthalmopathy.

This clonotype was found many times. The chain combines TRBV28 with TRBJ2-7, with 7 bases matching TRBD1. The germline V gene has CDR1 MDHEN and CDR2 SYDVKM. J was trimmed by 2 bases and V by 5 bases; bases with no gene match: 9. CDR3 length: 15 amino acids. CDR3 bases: TGTGCCAGCAGTCGGGACAGTGGGGTCACCTACGAGCAGTACTTC. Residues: CASSRDSGVTYEQYF.

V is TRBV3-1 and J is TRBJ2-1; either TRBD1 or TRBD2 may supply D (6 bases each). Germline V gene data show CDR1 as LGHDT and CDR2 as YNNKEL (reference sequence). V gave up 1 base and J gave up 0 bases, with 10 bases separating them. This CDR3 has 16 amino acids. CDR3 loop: CASSQGGDNSYNEQFF. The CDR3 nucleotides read TGTGCCAGCAGCCAAGGGGGGGACAACTCCTACAATGAGCAGTTCTTC.

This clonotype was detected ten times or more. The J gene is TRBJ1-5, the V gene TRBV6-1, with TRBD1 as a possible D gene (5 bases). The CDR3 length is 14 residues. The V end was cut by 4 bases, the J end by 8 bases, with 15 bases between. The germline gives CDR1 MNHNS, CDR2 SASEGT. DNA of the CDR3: TGTGCCAGCAGTGTAACAGGTCCCTTAGAGCCCCAGCATTTT. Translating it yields CASSVTGPLEPQHF.

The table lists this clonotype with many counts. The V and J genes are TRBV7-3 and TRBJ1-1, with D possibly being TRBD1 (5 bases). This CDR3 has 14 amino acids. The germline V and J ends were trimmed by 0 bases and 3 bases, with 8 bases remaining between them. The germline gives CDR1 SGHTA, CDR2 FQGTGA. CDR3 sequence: CASSLTGEDTEAFF. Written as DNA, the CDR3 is TGTGCCAGCAGCTTAACAGGGGAGGACACTGAAGCTTTCTTT.

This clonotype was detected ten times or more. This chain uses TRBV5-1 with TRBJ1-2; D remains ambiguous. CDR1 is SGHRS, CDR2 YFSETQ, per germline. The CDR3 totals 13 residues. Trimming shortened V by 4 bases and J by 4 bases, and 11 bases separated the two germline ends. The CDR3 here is CASSIGLTYGYTF. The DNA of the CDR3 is TGCGCCAGCAGCATTGGACTGACCTATGGCTACACCTTC. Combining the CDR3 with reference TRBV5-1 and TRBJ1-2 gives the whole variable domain KAGVTQTPRYLIKTRGQQVTLSCSPISGHRSVSWYQQTPGQGLQFLFEYFSETQRNKGNFPGRFSGRQFSNSRSEMNVSTLELGDSALYLCASSIGLTYGYTFGSGTRLTVV.

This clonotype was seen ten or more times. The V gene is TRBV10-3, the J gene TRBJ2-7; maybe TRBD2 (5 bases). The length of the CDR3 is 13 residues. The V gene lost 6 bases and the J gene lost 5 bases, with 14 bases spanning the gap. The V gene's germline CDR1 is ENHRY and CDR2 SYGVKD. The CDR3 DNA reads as TGTGCCATCAGGCGGACGGGGAAAGACGAGCAGTACTTC. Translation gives CAIRRTGKDEQYF.

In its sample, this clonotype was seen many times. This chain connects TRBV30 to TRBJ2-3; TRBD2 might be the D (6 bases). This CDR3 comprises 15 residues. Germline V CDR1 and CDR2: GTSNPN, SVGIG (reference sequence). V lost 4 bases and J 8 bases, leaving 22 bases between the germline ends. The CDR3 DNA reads TGTGCCTGGACTAGCCTGCCGAGGCCGGAGGGTACGCAGTATTTT. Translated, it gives CAWTSLPRPEGTQYF.

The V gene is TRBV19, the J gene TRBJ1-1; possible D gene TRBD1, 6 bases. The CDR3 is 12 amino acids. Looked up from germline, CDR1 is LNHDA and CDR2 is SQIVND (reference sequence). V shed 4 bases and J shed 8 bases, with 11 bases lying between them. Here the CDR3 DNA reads TGTGCCAGTAGTACCTCGGACAGAGAAGCTTTCTTT. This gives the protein CASSTSDREAFF.

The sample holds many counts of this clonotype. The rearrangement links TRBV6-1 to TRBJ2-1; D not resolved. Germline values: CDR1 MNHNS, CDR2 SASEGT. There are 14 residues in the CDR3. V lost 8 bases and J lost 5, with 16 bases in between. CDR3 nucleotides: TGTGCCAGCCGACAAAGTGCGAGACACAATGAGCAGTTCTTC. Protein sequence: CASRQSARHNEQFF.

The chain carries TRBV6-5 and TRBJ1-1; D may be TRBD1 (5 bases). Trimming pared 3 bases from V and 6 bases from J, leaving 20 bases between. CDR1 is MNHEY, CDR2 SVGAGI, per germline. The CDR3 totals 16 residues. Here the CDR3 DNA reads TGTGCCAGCAGTTATTCCGGGGCCCTGAGGTTCGCTGAAGCTTTCTTT. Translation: CASSYSGALRFAEAFF.

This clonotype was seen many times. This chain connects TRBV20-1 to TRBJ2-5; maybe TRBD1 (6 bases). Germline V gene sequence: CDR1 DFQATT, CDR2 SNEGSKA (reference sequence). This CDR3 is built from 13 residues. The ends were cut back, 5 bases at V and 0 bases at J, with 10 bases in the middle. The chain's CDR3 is CSALQGYQETQYF. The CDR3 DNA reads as TGCAGTGCTCTGCAGGGGTACCAAGAGACCCAGTACTTC.

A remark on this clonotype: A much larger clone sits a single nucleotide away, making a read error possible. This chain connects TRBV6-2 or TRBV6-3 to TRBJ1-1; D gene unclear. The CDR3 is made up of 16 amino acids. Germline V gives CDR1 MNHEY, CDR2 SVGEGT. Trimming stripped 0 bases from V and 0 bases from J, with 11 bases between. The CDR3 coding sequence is TGTGCCAGCAGTTACTCGGCAGATTTAATGAACACTGAAGCTTTCTTT. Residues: CASSYSADLMNTEAFF.

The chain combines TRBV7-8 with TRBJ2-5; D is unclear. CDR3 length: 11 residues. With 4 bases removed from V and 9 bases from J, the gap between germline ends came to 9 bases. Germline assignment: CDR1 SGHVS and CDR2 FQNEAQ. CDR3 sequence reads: CASSYGRAQYF. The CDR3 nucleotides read TGTGCCAGCAGCTACGGACGGGCCCAGTACTTC. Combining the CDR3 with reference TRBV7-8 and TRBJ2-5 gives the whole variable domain GAGVSQSPRYKVAKRGQDVALRCDPISGHVSLFWYQQALGQGPEFLTYFQNEAQLDKSGLPSDRFFAERPEGSVSTLKIQRTQQEDSAVYLCASSYGRAQYFGPGTRLLVL.

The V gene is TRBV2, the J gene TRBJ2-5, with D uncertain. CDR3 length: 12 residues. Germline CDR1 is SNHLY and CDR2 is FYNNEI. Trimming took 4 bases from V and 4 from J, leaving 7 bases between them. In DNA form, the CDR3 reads TGTGCCAGCAGTGTGGACGGAGAGACCCAGTACTTC. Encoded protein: CASSVDGETQYF.

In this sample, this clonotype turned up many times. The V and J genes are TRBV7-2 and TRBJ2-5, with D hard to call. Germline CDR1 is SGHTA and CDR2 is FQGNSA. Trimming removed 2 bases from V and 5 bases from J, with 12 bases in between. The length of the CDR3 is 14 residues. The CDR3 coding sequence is TGTGCCAGCAGCTTATTGCTAGGGCCGGAGACCCAGTACTTC. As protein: CASSLLLGPETQYF. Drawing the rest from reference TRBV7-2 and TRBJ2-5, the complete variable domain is GAGVSQSPSNKVTEKGKDVELRCDPISGHTALYWYRQSLGQGLEFLIYFQGNSAPDKSGLPSDRFSAERTGGSVSTLTIQRTQQEDSAVYLCASSLLLGPETQYFGPGTRLLVL.

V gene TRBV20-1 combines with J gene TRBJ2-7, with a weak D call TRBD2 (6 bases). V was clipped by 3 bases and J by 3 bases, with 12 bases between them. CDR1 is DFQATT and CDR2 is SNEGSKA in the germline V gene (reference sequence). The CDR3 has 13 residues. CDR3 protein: CSASVGGSYEQYF. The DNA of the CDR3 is TGCAGTGCTAGCGTTGGGGGGAGCTACGAGCAGTACTTC.

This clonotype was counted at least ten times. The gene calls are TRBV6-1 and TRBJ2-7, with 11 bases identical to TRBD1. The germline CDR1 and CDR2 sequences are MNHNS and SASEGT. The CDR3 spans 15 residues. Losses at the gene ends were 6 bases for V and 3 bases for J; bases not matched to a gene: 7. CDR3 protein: CASRSRDRGIYEQYF. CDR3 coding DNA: TGTGCCAGCAGAAGCCGGGACAGGGGGATCTACGAGCAGTACTTC.